The next 2 T cell receptor beta chains were all read from a single sample in a study of cytomegalovirus exposure and HLA in healthy donors. Primers: 60 Vbeta forward and 13 Jbeta reverse. The assay was immunoSEQ multiplex PCR, and TCRdb's table has in-frame clones only and misses some. The table shows 150,000 to 200,000 clones, with less than 90% occurring only once. Specimen: PBMCs. These TCRs come from a male donor in good health and CMV-seropositive.

The chain joins TRBV2 to TRBJ2-5, with D tentatively TRBD1 (5 bases). V was trimmed by 6 bases and J by 5 bases, leaving 16 bases between them. This CDR3 region has 14 residues. Germline CDR1 is SNHLY and CDR2 is FYNNEI. The CDR3 nucleotides are TGTGCCAGCAGACCCGACAGTAATAGGGAGACCCAGTACTTC. As protein: CASRPDSNRETQYF.

This clone is medium-sized by share. The chain couples TRBV5-8 to TRBJ2-3; TRBD2 aligns across 8 bases. The germline V gene has CDR1 SGHTS and CDR2 YDEGEE. The CDR3 is 16 amino acids. The ends lost 4 bases at V and 5 bases at J; junction bases unmatched: 12. The DNA of the CDR3 is TGTGCCAGCAGCCCCGGGCCGAAGCGGGAGAAAGATACGCAGTATTTT. It encodes CASSPGPKREKDTQYF. Looking up the rest from reference TRBV5-8 and TRBJ2-3 gives the full variable domain: EAGVTQSPTHLIKTRGQQATLRCSPISGHTSVYWYQQALGLGLQFLLWYDEGEERNRGNFPPRFSGRQFPNYSSELNVNALELEDSALYLCASSPGPKREKDTQYFGPGTRLTVL.